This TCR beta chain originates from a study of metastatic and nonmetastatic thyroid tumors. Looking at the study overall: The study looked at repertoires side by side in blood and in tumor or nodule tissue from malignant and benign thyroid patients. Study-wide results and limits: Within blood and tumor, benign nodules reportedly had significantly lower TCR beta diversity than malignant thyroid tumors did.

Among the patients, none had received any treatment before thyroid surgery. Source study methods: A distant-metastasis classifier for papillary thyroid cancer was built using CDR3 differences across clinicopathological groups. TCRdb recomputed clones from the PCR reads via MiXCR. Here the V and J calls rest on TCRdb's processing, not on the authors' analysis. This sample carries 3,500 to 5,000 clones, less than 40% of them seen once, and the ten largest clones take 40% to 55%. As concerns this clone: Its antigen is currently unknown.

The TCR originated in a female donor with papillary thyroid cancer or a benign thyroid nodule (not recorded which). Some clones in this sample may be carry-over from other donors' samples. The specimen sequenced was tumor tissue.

CDR3 in amino acids: CASSFRANTGELFF. For the CDR3, the DNA is TGTGCCAGCAGTTTCAGGGCGAACACCGGGGAGCTGTTTTTT. This sequence joins TRBV6-5 and TRBJ2-2; D may be TRBD1 (5 bases). Trimming took off 4 bases at V and 0 bases at J, with 6 bases between the two ends. The CDR3 runs 14 residues. Germline V gene sequence: CDR1 MNHEY, CDR2 SVGAGI.